Following are 17 T cell receptor beta chains from one sample sequenced in a study of blood T cell repertoires in COVID-19. Clones were sequenced by immunoSEQ multiplex PCR, and TCRdb holds only the in-frame ones, with some missing. The data show about 210,000 clones, 82% seen once. Sequenced: peripheral blood. The receptors were sampled from a woman in her sixties or seventies with COVID-19, enrolled during active disease.

The chain combines TRBV27 with TRBJ2-7, with TRBD2 as a possible D gene (6 bases). Germline-derived CDR1 and CDR2 are MNHEY and SMNVEV (reference sequence). The V end was cut by 0 bases, the J end by 3 bases, with 6 bases between. CDR3 length equals 13 residues. CDR3 in DNA: TGTGCCAGCAGTTTATCGGGGGGCTACGAGCAGTACTTC. Translated, it gives CASSLSGGYEQYF.

Worth noting for this clone: Other DNA sequences of this sample code for an identical CDR3. The chain links TRBV7-2 to TRBJ1-1; no reliable D call. The V end was cut by 3 bases, the J end by 1 base, with 6 bases between. The CDR3 spans 13 residues. CDR1 is SGHTA, CDR2 FQGNSA, per germline. The CDR3 coding sequence is TGTGCCAGCAGCTTCGGAGAGAACACTGAAGCTTTCTTT. Its translation: CASSFGENTEAFF.

This rearrangement joins TRBV6-6 to TRBJ2-7; the match to TRBD1 covers 9 bases. Per germline, CDR1 MNHNY and CDR2 SVGAGI (reference sequence). V lost 2 bases to trimming and J lost 3 bases; unmatched junction nucleotides: 8. This CDR3 comprises 16 residues. The CDR3 DNA follows: TGTGCCAGCAGTTACCGCGGGACAGGGAAGGTCTACGAGCAGTACTTC. It yields the protein CASSYRGTGKVYEQYF.

The chain recombines TRBV6-2 or TRBV6-3 with TRBJ2-1; 10 positions match TRBD2. V shed 4 bases, J shed 6 bases, and the junction held 9 bases outside the gene matches. The CDR3 has 16 amino acids. The germline V gene has CDR1 MNHEY and CDR2 SVGEGT. The CDR3 nucleotides are TGTGCCAGCAGTTCTCTACCTAGCGGGAGTGTCAATGAGCAGTTCTTC. Residues: CASSSLPSGSVNEQFF.

The chain couples TRBV7-2 to TRBJ2-1; D may be TRBD1 (6 bases). Deletions cut 2 bases from V and 9 bases from J, with 14 bases between. The CDR3 sequence is 14 residues long. The germline V gene encodes CDR1 SGHTA and CDR2 FQGNSA. CDR3 protein: CASSLTAGEGEQFF. The DNA of the CDR3 is TGTGCCAGCAGCTTAACGGCAGGGGAAGGTGAGCAGTTCTTC.

This chain connects TRBV9 to TRBJ2-1; 7 bases are shared with TRBD1. V was pared by 3 bases and J by 0 bases, with 6 bases of the junction left unmatched. The CDR3 runs to 16 residues. The V gene's germline CDR1 is SGDLS and CDR2 YYNGEE. CDR3 amino acids: CASSGYRGSSYNEQFF. CDR3 bases: TGTGCCAGCAGCGGCTACAGGGGTAGCTCCTACAATGAGCAGTTCTTC.

The chain carries TRBV15 and TRBJ1-2; D call uncertain. The CDR3 totals 15 residues. CDR1 is LNHNV, CDR2 YYDKDF, per germline (reference sequence). Between the trimmed V and J ends, which lost 0 bases and 6 bases, there was a span of 14 bases. The CDR3 here is CATSRDSPEVNGYTF. The CDR3 DNA sequence: TGTGCCACCAGCAGAGATTCCCCAGAGGTTAATGGCTACACCTTC.

The rearrangement links TRBV5-6 to TRBJ2-7; D call uncertain. The CDR3 covers 15 residues. Trimming removed 4 bases from V and 0 bases from J, with 14 bases in between. In germline, CDR1 is SGHDT, CDR2 YYEEEE. CDR3 loop: CASSPRGYSSYEQYF. Written as DNA, the CDR3 is TGTGCCAGCAGCCCTCGCGGCTATAGCTCCTACGAGCAGTACTTC.

The chain links TRBV6-5 to TRBJ2-1; perhaps TRBD2 as D (5 bases). In germline, CDR1 is MNHEY, CDR2 SVGAGI. This CDR3 has 14 residues. Trimming removed 5 bases from V and 4 bases from J, with 12 bases in between. CDR3: CASSLTTPYNEQFF. The CDR3 DNA reads as TGTGCCAGCAGTCTGACTACCCCTTACAATGAGCAGTTCTTC.

The gene calls are TRBV7-9 and TRBJ2-7; a weak D match, TRBD1 (6 bases). Germline CDR1 SEHNR, CDR2 FQNEAQ (reference sequence). This CDR3 is 13 amino acids long. V gave up 2 bases and J gave up 6 bases, with 11 bases separating them. In DNA form, the CDR3 reads TGTGCCAGCAGCTTAAATTCAGGGGTCGAGCAGTACTTC. Translation gives CASSLNSGVEQYF.

This chain joins TRBV28 and TRBJ2-1; 7 nucleotides line up with TRBD2. With V trimmed by 6 bases and J by 0 bases, 8 bases remained unmatched. This CDR3 comprises 16 residues. CDR1 and CDR2 (germline): MDHEN, SYDVKM. In DNA form, the CDR3 reads TGTGCCAGCAGCACACTAGCGACTAGCTCCTACAATGAGCAGTTCTTC. This codes for CASSTLATSSYNEQFF.

The chain's CDR3 is CASSQDLNSPLHF. CDR3 DNA sequence: TGTGCCAGCTCTCAGGATCTTAATTCACCCCTCCACTTT. V gene TRBV18 combines with J gene TRBJ1-6; no firm D call. This CDR3 contains 13 residues. V was pared by 6 bases and J by 6 bases, with 9 bases between. Germline lookup yields CDR1 KGHSH and CDR2 LQKENI.

Many counts were recorded for this clone. The gene calls are TRBV7-9 and TRBJ2-1; TRBD2 agrees at 9 bases. This CDR3 spans 18 amino acids. The junction had 17 bases not matched to a gene; V was cut back by 6 bases and J by 5 bases. Per the germline V gene, CDR1 is SEHNR and CDR2 is FQNEAQ (reference sequence). The CDR3 DNA sequence: TGTGCCAGCAGTCTACCATTTCGGCTAGCGGGGTTACACAATGAGCAGTTCTTC. Residues: CASSLPFRLAGLHNEQFF.

V is TRBV7-2 and J is TRBJ2-5; 9 bases line up with TRBD2. The CDR3 runs to 14 residues. V was clipped by 3 bases and J by 5 bases; unmatched bases: 4. Germline V gene sequence: CDR1 SGHTA, CDR2 FQGNSA. The CDR3 DNA follows: TGTGCCAGCAGCTTTAGCGGGAGCGGCGAGACCCAGTACTTC. Protein sequence: CASSFSGSGETQYF.

The CDR3 spells CSIGQGQGYTF. As DNA, the CDR3 is TGCAGCATTGGCCAGGGTCAGGGCTACACCTTC. This chain uses TRBV29-1 with TRBJ1-2, with D maybe TRBD1 (5 bases). Germline V CDR1 and CDR2: SQVTM, ANQGSEA. V lost 8 bases to trimming and J lost 8 bases, with 15 bases between them. This CDR3 region has 11 residues.

The V and J genes are TRBV18 and TRBJ1-4, with a tentative D call TRBD1 (6 bases). V gave up 3 bases and J gave up 0 bases, with 17 bases separating them. The CDR3 extends over 18 amino acids. The germline V gene has CDR1 KGHSH and CDR2 LQKENI. The CDR3 nucleotides are TGTGCCAGCTCACCCGTTCAGGGGAAGGAGCCAACTAATGAAAAACTGTTTTTT. This gives the protein CASSPVQGKEPTNEKLFF.

Comments on this clone: At one end the junction does not follow the germline gene, possibly because of a read error. The chain joins TRBV7-8 to TRBJ2-7; 9 positions match TRBD1. Per germline, CDR1 SGHVS and CDR2 FQNEAQ. The CDR3 runs to 12 residues. CDR3 coding DNA: TGTGCCAGCAGCCCAAGGACAGGGGCCGGCGTTTTC. Its protein product is CASSPRTGAGVF.